This TCR beta chain was captured by sequencing in a study of blood T cell repertoires in COVID-19. Looking at the study overall: Spain, Italy and the United States supplied samples that represented acute and convalescent COVID-19. PBMCs, B-cell-depleted T cells, or T cells provided the cDNA or gDNA that made up the material.

As handled by the study authors: Researchers report that nucleated cell counts were estimated from reference gene primer amplification. The table came from immunoSEQ multiplex PCR; TCRdb's copy has only in-frame clones and leaves some out. V and J calls and clone size follow that table, whereas D and trimming were derived from the DNA. Of 250,000 to 350,000 clones in the sample, roughly 85% were seen once. Symptom resolution, clearance, or two negative PCRs marked the recovered donors of Cohort 3. The sample taken for sequencing was PBMCs or T cells enriched from blood (not recorded which). The source of this sequence is a woman in her 50s who had recovered from COVID-19.

CDR3 in DNA: TGTGCCAGCAGGACAGGGGGTACCTACGAGCAGTACTTC. This encodes CASRTGGTYEQYF. This chain uses TRBV2 with TRBJ2-7; 9 nucleotides line up with TRBD1. J lost 2 bases, V lost 6 bases, and 2 bases had no gene match. Germline CDR1 and CDR2: SNHLY and FYNNEI. The CDR3 covers 13 residues.